This T cell receptor beta chain came from a study of T cells in Graves' hyperthyroidism and ophthalmopathy. TCR beta CDR3 regions were amplified from RNA transcripts. TCR CDR3 underwent first-round RT-PCR with the HTBI primer set. MiXCR, run by TCRdb on the multiplex PCR reads, gives a single entry per CDR3 protein. The profile covers roughly 400,000 distinct CDR3 sequences, with 15% to 19% appearing a single time and 28% taken by the ten largest. Uncontrolled infection, other autoimmune disease, pregnancy or lactation disqualified patients from enrolment. Diagnosis rested on symptoms, serum thyroxine and TRAb, thyroid ultrasound, and orbital computed tomography. This clonotype was detected a few times. Per the germline V gene, CDR1 is SGDLS and CDR2 is YYNGEE. CDR3 length: 15 residues. V lost 2 bases and J lost 3; bases outside the gene matches: 6.

Input material: blood. The genes are TRBV9 and TRBJ2-7; 9 nucleotides align to TRBD2. The TCR originated in a woman younger than 30 with Graves' hyperthyroidism that later progressed to Graves' ophthalmopathy. The CDR3 loop reads CASSVAPREGYEQYF. CDR3 DNA sequence: TGTGCCAGCAGCGTTGCTCCGCGGGAGGGCTACGAGCAGTACTTC.